The TCR beta chain described here comes from a study of blood T cell repertoires in COVID-19. The overall study: T cells, B-cell-depleted T cells, or PBMCs supplied cDNA or gDNA.

Participants were aged roughly 18 to 95 years, lived in 25 or so US areas, and enrolled virtually. Original processing notes: Nucleated cell counts were estimated from reference gene primer amplification. Only in-frame clones appear in the TCRdb table, and some are missing; sequencing was by immunoSEQ multiplex PCR. V, J and clone size derive from that table, while D and trimming were established from the DNA sequence. The repertoire holds roughly 180,000 clones, with over 75% as singletons. The germline V gene has CDR1 LGHDT and CDR2 YNNKEL (reference sequence). This CDR3 is 15 amino acids long. V was shortened by 6 bases and J by 1 base, with 15 bases between the two germline ends.

Sequenced input: PBMCs or T cells enriched from blood (not recorded which). This TCR came from a woman aged 40 to 50 with acute COVID-19. V and J are TRBV3-1 (or the pseudogene TRBV3-2) and TRBJ2-5, with a tentative D call TRBD2 (5 bases). This CDR3 is CASRSGGAAQETQYF. CDR3 coding DNA: TGTGCCAGCAGGAGCGGTGGAGCGGCCCAAGAGACCCAGTACTTC.